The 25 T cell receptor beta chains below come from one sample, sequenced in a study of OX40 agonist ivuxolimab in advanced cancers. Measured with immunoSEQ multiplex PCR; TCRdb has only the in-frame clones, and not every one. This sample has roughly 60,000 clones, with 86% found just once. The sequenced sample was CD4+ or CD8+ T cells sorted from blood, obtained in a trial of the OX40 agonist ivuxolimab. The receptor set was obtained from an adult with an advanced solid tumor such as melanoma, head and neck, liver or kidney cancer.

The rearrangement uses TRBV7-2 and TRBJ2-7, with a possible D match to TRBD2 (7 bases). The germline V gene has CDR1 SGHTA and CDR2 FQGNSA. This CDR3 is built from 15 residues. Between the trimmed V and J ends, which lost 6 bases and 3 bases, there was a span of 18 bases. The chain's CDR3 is CASSFAGAFNYEQYF. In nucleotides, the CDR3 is TGTGCCAGCAGTTTCGCGGGGGCCTTTAACTACGAGCAGTACTTC. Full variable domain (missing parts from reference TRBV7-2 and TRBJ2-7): GAGVSQSPSNKVTEKGKDVELRCDPISGHTALYWYRQSLGQGLEFLIYFQGNSAPDKSGLPSDRFSAERTGGSVSTLTIQRTQQEDSAVYLCASSFAGAFNYEQYFGPGTRLTVT.

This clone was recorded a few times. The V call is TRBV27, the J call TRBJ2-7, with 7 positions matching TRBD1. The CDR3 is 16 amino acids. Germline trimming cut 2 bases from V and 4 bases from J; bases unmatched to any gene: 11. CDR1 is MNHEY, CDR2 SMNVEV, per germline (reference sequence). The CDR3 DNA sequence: TGTGCCAGCAGTTTAGCCCGACAGGGTCAGGGGTACGAGCAGTACTTC. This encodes CASSLARQGQGYEQYF.

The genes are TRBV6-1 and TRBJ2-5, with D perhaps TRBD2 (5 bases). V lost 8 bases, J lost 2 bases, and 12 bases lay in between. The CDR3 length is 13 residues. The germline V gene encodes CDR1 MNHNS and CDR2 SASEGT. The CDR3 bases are TGTGCCAGCGCCGGGGTAGATCAAGAGACCCAGTACTTC. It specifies CASAGVDQETQYF.

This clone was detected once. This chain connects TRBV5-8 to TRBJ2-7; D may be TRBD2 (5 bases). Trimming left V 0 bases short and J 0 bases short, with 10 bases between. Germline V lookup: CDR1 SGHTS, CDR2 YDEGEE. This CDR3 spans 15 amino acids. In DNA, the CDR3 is TGTGCCAGCAGCTTGGCGGAAGGGAGCTCCTACGAGCAGTACTTC. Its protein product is CASSLAEGSSYEQYF.

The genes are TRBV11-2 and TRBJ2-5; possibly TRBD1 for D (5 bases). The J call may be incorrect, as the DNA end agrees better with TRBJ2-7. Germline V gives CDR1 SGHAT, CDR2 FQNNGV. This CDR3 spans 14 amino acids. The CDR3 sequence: CASRKTASSYEQYF. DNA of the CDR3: TGTGCCAGCAGGAAGACAGCCAGCTCCTACGAGCAGTACTTC.

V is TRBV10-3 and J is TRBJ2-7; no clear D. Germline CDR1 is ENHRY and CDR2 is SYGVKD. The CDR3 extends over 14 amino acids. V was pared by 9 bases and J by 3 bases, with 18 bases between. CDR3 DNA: TGTGCCATACAAAAGGACGTCGGAATCTACGAGCAGTACTTC. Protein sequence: CAIQKDVGIYEQYF.

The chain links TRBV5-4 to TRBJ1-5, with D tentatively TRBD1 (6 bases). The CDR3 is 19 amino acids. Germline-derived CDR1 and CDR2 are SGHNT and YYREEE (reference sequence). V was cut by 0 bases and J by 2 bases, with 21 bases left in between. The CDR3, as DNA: TGTGCCAGCAGCTTGGAGGCGGAGGAGGAGGGGGTACGCAATCAGCCCCAGCATTTT. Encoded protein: CASSLEAEEEGVRNQPQHF.

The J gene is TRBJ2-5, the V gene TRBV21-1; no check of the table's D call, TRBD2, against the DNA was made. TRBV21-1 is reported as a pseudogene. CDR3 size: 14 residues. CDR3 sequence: CASSKALAIETQYF. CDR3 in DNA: TGTGCCAGCAGCAAAGCTCTAGCGATAGAGACCCAGTACTTC.

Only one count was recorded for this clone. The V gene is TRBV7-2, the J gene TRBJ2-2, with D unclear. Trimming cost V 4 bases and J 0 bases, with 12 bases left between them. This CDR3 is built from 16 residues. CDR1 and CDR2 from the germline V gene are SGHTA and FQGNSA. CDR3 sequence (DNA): TGTGCCAGCAGCTACTATTCGGTCGCGAACACCGGGGAGCTGTTTTTT. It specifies CASSYYSVANTGELFF. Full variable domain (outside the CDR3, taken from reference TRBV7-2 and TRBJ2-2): GAGVSQSPSNKVTEKGKDVELRCDPISGHTALYWYRQSLGQGLEFLIYFQGNSAPDKSGLPSDRFSAERTGGSVSTLTIQRTQQEDSAVYLCASSYYSVANTGELFFGEGSRLTVL.

The CDR3 loop is CASSTRDRGIYEQYF. The CDR3 DNA follows: TGTGCCAGCAGCACCAGGGACAGGGGAATCTACGAGCAGTACTTC. V and J are TRBV6-5 and TRBJ2-7; 10 bases are shared with TRBD1. The germline V gene has CDR1 MNHEY and CDR2 SVGAGI. CDR3 size: 15 residues. Germline trimming cut 6 bases from V and 3 bases from J; bases unmatched to any gene: 8.

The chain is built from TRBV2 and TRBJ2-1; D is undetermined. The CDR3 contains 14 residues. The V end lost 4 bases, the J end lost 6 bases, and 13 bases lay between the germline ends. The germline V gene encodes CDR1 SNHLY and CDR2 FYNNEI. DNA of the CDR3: TGTGCCAGCAGTGCCCAGCAATCCCTCAATGAGCAGTTCTTC. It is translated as CASSAQQSLNEQFF.

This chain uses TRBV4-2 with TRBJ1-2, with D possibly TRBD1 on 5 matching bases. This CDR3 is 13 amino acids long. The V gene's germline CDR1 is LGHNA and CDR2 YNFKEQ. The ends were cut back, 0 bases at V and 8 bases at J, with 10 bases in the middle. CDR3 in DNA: TGTGCCAGCAGCCAAGACGCAGGGTGGGGCTACACCTTC. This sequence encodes CASSQDAGWGYTF.

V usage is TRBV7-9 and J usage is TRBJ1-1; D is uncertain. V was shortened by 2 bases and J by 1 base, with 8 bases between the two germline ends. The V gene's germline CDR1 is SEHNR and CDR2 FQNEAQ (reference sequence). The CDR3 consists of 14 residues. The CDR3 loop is CASSLSGANTEAFF. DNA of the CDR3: TGTGCCAGCAGCTTATCAGGCGCGAACACTGAAGCTTTCTTT.

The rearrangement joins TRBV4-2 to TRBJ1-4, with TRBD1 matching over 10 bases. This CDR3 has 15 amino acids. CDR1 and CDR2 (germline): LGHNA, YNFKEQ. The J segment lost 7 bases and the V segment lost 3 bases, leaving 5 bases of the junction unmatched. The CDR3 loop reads CASSQTGGEVEKLFF. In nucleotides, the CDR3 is TGTGCCAGCAGCCAGACAGGGGGCGAGGTTGAAAAACTGTTTTTT.

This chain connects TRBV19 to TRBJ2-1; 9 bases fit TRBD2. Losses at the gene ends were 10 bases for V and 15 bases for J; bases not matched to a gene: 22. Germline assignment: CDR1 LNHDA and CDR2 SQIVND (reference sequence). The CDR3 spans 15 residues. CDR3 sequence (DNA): TGTGCCACCTCGCCCCCCGAGCGGGGGGACAACAGGGTGTTCTTC. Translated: CATSPPERGDNRVFF.

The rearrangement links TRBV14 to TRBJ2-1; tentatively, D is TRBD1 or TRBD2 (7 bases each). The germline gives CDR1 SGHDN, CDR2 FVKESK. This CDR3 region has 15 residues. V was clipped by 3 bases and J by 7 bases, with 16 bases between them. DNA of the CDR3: TGTGCCAGCAGCCATCGACAGGGAGGGTTGAATGAGCAGTTCTTC. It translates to CASSHRQGGLNEQFF.

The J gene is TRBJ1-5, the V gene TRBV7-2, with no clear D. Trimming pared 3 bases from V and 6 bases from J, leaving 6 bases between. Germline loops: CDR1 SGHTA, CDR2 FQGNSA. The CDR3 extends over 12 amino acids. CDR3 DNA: TGTGCCAGCAGCTTCCCGGGTCAGCCCCAGCATTTT. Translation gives CASSFPGQPQHF.

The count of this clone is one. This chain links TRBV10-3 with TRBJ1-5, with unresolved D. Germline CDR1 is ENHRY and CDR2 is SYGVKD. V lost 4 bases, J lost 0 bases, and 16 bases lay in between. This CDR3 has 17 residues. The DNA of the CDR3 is TGTGCCATCAGTGGAGGGAACAGTCCAAATAGCAATCAGCCCCAGCATTTT. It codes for CAISGGNSPNSNQPQHF.

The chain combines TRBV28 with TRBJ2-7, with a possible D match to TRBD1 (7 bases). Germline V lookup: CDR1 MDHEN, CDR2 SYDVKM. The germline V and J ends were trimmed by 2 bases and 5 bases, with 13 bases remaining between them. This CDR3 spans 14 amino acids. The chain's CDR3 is CASSLGGRGDEQYF. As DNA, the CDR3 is TGTGCCAGCAGTTTAGGCGGCAGGGGGGACGAGCAGTACTTC.

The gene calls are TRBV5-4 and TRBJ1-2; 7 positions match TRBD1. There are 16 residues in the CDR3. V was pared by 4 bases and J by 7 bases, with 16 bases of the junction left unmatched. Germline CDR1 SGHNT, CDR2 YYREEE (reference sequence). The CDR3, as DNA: TGTGCCAGCAGCCAGTACATAGTGACAGGGAAGGCTGGCTACACCTTC. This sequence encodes CASSQYIVTGKAGYTF. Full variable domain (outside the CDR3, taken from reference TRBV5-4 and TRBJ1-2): ETGVTQSPTHLIKTRGQQVTLRCSSQSGHNTVSWYQQALGQGPQFIFQYYREEENGRGNFPPRFSGLQFPNYSSELNVNALELDDSALYLCASSQYIVTGKAGYTFGSGTRLTVV.

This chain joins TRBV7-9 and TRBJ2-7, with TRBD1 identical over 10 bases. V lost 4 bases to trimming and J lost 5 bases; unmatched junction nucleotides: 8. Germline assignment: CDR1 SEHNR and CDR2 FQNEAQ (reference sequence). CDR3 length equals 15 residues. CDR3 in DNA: TGTGCCAGCAGCTCGAATGACAGGGGGCTTGACGAGCAGTACTTC. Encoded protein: CASSSNDRGLDEQYF.

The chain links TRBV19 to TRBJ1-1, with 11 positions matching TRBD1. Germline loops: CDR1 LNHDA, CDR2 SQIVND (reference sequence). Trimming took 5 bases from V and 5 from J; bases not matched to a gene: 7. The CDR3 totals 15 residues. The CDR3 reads CASSLPGTGGTEAFF. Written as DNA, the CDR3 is TGTGCCAGTAGTTTGCCCGGGACAGGGGGAACTGAAGCTTTCTTT.

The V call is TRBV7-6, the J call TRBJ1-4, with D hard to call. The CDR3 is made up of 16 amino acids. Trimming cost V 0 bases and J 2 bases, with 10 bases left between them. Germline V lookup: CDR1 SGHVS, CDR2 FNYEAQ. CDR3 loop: CASSLAGRSTNEKLFF. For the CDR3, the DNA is TGTGCCAGCAGCTTAGCAGGGAGAAGTACTAATGAAAAACTGTTTTTT.

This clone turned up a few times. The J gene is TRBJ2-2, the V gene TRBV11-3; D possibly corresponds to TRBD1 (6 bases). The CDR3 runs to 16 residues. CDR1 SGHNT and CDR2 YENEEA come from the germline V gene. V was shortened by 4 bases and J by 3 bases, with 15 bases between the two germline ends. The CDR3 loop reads CASSSGTGTYTGELFF. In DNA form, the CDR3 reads TGTGCCAGCAGCTCCGGTACAGGGACCTACACCGGGGAGCTGTTTTTT.

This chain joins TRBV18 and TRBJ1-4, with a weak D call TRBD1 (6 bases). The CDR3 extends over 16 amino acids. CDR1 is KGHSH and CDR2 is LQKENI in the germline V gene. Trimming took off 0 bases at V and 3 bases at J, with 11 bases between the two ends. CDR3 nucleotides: TGTGCCAGCTCACCACCGGGTGGGGGCCCTAATGAAAAACTGTTTTTT. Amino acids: CASSPPGGGPNEKLFF. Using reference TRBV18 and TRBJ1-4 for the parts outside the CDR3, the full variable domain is NAGVMQNPRHLVRRRGQEARLRCSPMKGHSHVYWYRQLPEEGLKFMVYLQKENIIDESGMPKERFSAEFPKEGPSILRIQQVVRGDSAAYFCASSPPGGGPNEKLFFGSGTQLSVL.